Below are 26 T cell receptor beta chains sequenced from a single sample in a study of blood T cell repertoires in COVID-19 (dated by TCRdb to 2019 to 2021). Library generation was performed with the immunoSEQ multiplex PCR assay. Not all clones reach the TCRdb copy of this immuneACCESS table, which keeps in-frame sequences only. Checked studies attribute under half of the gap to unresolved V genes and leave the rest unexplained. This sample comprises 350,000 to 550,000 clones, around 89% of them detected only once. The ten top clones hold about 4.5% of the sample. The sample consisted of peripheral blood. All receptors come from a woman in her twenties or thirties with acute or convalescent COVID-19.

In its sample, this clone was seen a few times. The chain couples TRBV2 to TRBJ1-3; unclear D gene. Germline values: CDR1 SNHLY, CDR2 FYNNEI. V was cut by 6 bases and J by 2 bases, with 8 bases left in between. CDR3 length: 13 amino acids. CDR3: CASRAGAGNTIYF. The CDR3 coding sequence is TGTGCCAGCAGGGCGGGAGCTGGAAACACCATATATTTT.

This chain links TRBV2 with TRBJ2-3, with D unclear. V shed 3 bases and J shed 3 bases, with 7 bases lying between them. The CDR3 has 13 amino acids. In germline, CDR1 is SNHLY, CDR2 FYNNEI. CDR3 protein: CASSDTGTDTQYF. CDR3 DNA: TGTGCCAGCAGTGACACCGGGACAGATACGCAGTATTTT.

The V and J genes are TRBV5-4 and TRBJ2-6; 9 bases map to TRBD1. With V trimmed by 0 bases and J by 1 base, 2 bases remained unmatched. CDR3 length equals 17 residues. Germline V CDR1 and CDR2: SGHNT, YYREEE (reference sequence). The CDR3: CASSLGDRESGANVLTF. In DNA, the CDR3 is TGTGCCAGCAGCTTGGGGGACAGGGAGTCTGGGGCCAACGTCCTGACTTTC.

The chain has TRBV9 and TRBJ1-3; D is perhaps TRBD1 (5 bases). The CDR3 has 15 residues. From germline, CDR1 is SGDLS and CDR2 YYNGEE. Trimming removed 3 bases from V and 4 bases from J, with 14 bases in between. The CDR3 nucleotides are TGTGCCAGCAGCGGCCGGTCGGGGGTGGGAAACACCATATATTTT. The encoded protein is CASSGRSGVGNTIYF.

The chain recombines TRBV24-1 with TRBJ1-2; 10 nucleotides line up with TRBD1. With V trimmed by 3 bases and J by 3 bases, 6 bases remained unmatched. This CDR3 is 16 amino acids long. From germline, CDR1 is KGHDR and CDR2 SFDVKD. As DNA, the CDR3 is TGTGCCACCAGTGATCGGACAGGGACAGGGGACTATGGCTACACCTTC. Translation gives CATSDRTGTGDYGYTF.

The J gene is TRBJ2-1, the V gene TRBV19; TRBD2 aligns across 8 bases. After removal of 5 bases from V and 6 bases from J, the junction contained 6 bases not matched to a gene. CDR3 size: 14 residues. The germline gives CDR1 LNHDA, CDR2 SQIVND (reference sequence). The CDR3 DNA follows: TGTGCCAGTAGTGTAGGCGGGGGGACCAATGAGCAGTTCTTC. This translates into CASSVGGGTNEQFF. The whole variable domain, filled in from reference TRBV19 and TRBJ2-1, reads DGGITQSPKYLFRKEGQNVTLSCEQNLNHDAMYWYRQDPGQGLRLIYYSQIVNDFQKGDIAEGYSVSREKKESFPLTVTSAQKNPTAFYLCASSVGGGTNEQFFGPGTRLTVL.

CDR3 in DNA: TGTGCCAGCAGTTTATCAACTTCCAGGGGTAACACTGAAGCTTTCTTT. This translates into CASSLSTSRGNTEAFF. This sequence joins TRBV27 and TRBJ1-1, with D perhaps matching TRBD1 (6 bases). The ends were cut back, 0 bases at V and 2 bases at J, with 13 bases in the middle. The germline CDR1 and CDR2 sequences are MNHEY and SMNVEV (reference sequence). The CDR3 runs to 16 residues.

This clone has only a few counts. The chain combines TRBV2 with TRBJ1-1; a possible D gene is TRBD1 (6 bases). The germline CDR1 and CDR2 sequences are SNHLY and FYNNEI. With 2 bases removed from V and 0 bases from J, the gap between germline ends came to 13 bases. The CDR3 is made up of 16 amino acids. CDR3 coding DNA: TGTGCCAGCAGTGAATCCCCCACAGGGTTGAACACTGAAGCTTTCTTT. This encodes CASSESPTGLNTEAFF.

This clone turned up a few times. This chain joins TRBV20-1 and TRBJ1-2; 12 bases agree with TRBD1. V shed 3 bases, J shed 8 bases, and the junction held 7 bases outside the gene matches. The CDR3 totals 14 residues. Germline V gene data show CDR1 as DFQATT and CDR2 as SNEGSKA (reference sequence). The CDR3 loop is CSASPGQGAGGYTF. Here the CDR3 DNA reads TGCAGTGCTAGTCCGGGACAGGGGGCAGGGGGCTACACCTTC.

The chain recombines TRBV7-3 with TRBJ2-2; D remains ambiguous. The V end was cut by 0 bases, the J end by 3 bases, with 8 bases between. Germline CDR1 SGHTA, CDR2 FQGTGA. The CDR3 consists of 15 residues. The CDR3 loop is CASSLTSAYTGELFF. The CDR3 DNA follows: TGTGCCAGCAGCTTAACTTCCGCGTACACCGGGGAGCTGTTTTTT.

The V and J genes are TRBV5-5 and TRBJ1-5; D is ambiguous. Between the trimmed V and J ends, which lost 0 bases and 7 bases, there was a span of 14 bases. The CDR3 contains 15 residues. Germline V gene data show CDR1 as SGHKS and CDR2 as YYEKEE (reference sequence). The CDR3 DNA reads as TGTGCCAGCAGCTTGGATCCTTCTGCGGGACAGCCCCAGCATTTT. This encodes CASSLDPSAGQPQHF. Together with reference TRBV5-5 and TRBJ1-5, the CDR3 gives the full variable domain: DAGVTQSPTHLIKTRGQQVTLRCSPISGHKSVSWYQQVLGQGPQFIFQYYEKEERGRGNFPDRFSARQFPNYSSELNVNALLLGDSALYLCASSLDPSAGQPQHFGDGTRLSIL.

The CDR3 here is CASSEAGGGTDTQYF. The CDR3 DNA sequence: TGTGCCAGCAGTGAAGCAGGGGGGGGCACAGATACGCAGTATTTT. V is TRBV2 and J is TRBJ2-3; TRBD2 is a possible D gene (7 bases). This CDR3 region has 15 residues. In germline, CDR1 is SNHLY, CDR2 FYNNEI. The V and J ends lost 0 bases and 1 base respectively, with 8 bases between them.

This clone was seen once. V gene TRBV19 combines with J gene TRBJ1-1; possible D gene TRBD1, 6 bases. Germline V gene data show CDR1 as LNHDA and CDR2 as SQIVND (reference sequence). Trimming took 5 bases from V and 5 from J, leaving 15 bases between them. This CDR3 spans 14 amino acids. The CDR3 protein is CASSVAGAGTEAFF. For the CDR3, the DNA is TGTGCCAGTAGTGTGGCGGGGGCAGGGACTGAAGCTTTCTTT.

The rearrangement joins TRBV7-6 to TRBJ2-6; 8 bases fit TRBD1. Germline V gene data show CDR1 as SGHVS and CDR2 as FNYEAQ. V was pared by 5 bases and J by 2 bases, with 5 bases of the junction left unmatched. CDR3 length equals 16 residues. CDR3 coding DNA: TGTGCCAGCAGCGGAGGACAGGGAGCTGGGGCCAACGTCCTGACTTTC. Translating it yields CASSGGQGAGANVLTF.

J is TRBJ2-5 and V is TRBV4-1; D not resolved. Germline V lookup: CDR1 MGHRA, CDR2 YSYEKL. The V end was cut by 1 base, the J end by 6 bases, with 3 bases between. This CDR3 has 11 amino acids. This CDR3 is CASSQGQTQYF. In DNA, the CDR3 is TGCGCCAGCAGCCAAGGGCAGACCCAGTACTTC.

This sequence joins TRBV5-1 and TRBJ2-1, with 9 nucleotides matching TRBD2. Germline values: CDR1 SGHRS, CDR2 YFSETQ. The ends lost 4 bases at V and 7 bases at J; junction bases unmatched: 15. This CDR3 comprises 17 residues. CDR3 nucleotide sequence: TGCGCCAGCAGCCCCCCCGCCGCGGGGGGGCCGCGGAATGAGCAGTTCTTC. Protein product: CASSPPAAGGPRNEQFF.

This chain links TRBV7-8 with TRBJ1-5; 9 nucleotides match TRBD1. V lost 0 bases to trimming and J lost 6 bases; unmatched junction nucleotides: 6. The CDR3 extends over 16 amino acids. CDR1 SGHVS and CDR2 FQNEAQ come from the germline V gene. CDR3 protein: CASSLAGGQGTQPQHF. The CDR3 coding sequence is TGTGCCAGCAGCTTAGCGGGGGGACAGGGAACTCAGCCCCAGCATTTT.

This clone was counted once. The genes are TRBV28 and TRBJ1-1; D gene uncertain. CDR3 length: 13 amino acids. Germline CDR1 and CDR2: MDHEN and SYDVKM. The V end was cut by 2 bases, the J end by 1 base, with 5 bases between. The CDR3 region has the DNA TGTGCCAGCAGTTTAACAGAGAACACTGAAGCTTTCTTT. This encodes CASSLTENTEAFF.

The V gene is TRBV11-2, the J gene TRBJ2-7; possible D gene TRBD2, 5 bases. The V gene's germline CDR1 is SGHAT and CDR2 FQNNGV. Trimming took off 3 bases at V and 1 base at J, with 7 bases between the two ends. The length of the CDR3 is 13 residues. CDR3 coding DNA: TGTGCCAGCAGCTTGGGCGGGTCCTACGAGCAGTACTTC. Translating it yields CASSLGGSYEQYF.

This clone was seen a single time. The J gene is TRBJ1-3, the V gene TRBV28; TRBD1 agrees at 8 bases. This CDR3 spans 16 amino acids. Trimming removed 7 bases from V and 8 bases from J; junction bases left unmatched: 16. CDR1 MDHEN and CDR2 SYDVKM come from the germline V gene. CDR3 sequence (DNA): TGTGCCAGCAAAGGGTCCGGGACAGGAGATCGCTACACCATATATTTT. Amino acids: CASKGSGTGDRYTIYF.

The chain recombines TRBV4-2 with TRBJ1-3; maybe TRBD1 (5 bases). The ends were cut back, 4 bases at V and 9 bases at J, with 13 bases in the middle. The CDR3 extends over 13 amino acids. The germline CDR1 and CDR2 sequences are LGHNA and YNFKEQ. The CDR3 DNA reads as TGTGCCAGCAGCCCGAGGATGGGGGGCACCATATATTTT. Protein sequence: CASSPRMGGTIYF.

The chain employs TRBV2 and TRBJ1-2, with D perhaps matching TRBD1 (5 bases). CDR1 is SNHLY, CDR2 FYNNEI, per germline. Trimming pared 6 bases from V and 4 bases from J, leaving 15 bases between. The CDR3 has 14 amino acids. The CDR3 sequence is CASRYLTALYGYTF. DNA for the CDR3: TGTGCCAGCAGATACTTGACAGCCCTCTATGGCTACACCTTC.

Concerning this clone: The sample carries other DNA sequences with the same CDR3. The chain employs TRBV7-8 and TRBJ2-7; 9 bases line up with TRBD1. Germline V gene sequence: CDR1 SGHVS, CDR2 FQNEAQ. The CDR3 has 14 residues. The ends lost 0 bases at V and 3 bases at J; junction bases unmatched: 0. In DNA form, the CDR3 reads TGTGCCAGCAGCTTAGCGACAGGGGGCTACGAGCAGTACTTC. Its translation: CASSLATGGYEQYF.

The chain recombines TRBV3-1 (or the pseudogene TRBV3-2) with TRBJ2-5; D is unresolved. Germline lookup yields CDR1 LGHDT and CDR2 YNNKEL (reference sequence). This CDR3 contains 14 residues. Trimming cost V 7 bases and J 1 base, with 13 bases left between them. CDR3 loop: CASMATGRQETQYF. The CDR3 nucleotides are TGTGCCAGCATGGCGACTGGTCGCCAAGAGACCCAGTACTTC.

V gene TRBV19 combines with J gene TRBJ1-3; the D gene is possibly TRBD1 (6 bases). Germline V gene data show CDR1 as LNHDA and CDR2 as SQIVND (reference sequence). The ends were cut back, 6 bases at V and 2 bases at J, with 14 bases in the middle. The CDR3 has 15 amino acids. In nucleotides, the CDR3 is TGTGCCAGTAGCAACAACAGGGTAGCTGGAAACACCATATATTTT. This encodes CASSNNRVAGNTIYF.

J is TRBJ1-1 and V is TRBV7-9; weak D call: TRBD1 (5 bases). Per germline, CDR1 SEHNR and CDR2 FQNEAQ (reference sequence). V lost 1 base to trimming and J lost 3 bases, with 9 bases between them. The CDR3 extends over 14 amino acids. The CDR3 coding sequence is TGTGCCAGCAGCTTAGGTACAGGAGACACTGAAGCTTTCTTT. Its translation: CASSLGTGDTEAFF.